This T cell receptor beta chain was identified during a study of T cells in Graves' hyperthyroidism and ophthalmopathy. The wider study: Before any treatment, at initial diagnosis, peripheral blood was collected. General study findings and limits: From stable hyperthyroidism, ophthalmopathy was separated by a 13 V-J model. Also found in blood were most expanded thyroid clonotypes above 0.001.

Amplified TCR beta CDR3 regions came from RNA transcripts. The TCR CDR3 was amplified in a first-round RT-PCR using the HTBI primer set. Each CDR3 protein is one row after TCRdb ran MiXCR on the multiplex PCR reads. The sample contains about 420,000 distinct CDR3 sequences, around 16% of which appear only once. This clonotype has a handful of counts. Its antigen is undetermined. The CDR3 totals 14 residues. Trimming shortened V by 2 bases and J by 3 bases, and 11 bases separated the two germline ends. The germline CDR1 and CDR2 sequences are LNHDA and SQIVND (reference sequence). The origin of this receptor is a woman aged 18-30 years with Graves' hyperthyroidism. The chain carries TRBV19 and TRBJ2-7; D is ambiguous. Sequencing used blood. The CDR3 loop is CASSIRLLGYEQYF. The CDR3 DNA reads TGTGCCAGTAGTATAAGGCTTTTAGGCTACGAGCAGTACTTC.